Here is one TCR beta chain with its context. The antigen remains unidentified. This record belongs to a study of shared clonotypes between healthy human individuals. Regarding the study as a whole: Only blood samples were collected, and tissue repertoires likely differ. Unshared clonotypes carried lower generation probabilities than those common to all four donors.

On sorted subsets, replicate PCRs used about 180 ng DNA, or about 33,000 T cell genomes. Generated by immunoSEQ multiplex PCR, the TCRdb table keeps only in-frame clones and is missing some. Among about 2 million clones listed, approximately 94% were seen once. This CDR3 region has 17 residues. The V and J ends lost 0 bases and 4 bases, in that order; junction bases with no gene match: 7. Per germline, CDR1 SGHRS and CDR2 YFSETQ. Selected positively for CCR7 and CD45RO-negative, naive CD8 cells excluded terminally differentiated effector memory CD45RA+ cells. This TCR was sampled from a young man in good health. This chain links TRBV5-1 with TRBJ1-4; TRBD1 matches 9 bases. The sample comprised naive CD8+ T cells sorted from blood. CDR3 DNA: TGCGCCAGCAGCTTGGAGCTTGGGGGACAGGGTAATGAAAAACTGTTTTTT. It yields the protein CASSLELGGQGNEKLFF. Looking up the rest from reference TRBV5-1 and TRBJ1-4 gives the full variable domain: KAGVTQTPRYLIKTRGQQVTLSCSPISGHRSVSWYQQTPGQGLQFLFEYFSETQRNKGNFPGRFSGRQFSNSRSEMNVSTLELGDSALYLCASSLELGGQGNEKLFFGSGTQLSVL.